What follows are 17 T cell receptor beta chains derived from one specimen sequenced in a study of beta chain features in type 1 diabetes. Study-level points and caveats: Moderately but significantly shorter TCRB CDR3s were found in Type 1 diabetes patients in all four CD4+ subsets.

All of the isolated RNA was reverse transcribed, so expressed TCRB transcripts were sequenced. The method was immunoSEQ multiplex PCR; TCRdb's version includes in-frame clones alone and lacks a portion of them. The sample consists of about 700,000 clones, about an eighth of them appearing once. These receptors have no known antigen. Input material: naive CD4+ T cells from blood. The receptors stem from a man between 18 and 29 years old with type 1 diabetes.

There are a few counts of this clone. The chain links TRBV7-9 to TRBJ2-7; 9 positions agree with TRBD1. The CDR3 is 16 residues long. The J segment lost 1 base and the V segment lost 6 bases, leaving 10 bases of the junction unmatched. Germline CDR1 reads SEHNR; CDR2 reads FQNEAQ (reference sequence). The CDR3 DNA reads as TGTGCCAGCAGTCCCGCAGGGACAGGGCTATCCTACGAGCAGTACTTC. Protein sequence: CASSPAGTGLSYEQYF.

CDR3 DNA: TGTGCCAGTAGTAATCGGGACGTAGAGACCCAGTACTTC. Its translation is CASSNRDVETQYF. The rearrangement uses TRBV19 and TRBJ2-5; D may correspond to TRBD1 or TRBD2 (5 bases each). Trimming removed 4 bases from V and 4 bases from J, with 10 bases in between. Germline values: CDR1 LNHDA, CDR2 SQIVND (reference sequence). The CDR3 has 13 residues.

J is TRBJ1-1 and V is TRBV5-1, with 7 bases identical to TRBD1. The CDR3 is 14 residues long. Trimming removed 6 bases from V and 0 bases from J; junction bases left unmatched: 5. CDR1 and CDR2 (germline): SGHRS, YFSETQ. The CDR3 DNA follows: TGCGCCAGCAAGGGGGCGTCAATGAACACTGAAGCTTTCTTT. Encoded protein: CASKGASMNTEAFF.

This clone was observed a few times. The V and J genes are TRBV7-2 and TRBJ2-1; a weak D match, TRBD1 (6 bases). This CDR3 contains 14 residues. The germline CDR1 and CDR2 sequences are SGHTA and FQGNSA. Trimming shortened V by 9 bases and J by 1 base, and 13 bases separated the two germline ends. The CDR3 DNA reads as TGTGCCAGGACCCGACAGGTGTCCTACAATGAGCAGTTCTTC. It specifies CARTRQVSYNEQFF.

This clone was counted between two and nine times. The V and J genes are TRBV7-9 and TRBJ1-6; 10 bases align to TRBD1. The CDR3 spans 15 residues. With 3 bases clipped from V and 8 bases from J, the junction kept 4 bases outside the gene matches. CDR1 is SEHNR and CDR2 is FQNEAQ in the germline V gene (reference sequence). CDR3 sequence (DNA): TGTGCCAGCAGCTTGGGGACAGGGGCAGATTCACCCCTCCACTTT. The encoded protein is CASSLGTGADSPLHF.

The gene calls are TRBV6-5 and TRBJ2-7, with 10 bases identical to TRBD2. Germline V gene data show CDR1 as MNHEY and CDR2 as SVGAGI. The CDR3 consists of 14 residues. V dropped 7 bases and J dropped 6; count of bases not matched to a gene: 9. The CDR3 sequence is CASKLRTSGPEQYF. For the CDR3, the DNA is TGTGCCAGCAAACTACGGACTAGCGGCCCCGAGCAGTACTTC.

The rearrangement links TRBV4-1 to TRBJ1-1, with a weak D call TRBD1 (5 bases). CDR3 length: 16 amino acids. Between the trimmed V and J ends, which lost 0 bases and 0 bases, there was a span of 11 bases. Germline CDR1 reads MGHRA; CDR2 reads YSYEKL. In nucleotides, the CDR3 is TGCGCCAGCAGCCAAGATCCTGGGGGGTTGAACACTGAAGCTTTCTTT. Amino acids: CASSQDPGGLNTEAFF.

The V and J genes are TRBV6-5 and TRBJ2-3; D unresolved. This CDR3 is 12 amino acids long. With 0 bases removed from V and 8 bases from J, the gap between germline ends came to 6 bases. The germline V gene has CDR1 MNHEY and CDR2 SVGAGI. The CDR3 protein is CASSYSAGTQYF. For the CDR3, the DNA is TGTGCCAGCAGTTACTCGGCCGGTACGCAGTATTTT.

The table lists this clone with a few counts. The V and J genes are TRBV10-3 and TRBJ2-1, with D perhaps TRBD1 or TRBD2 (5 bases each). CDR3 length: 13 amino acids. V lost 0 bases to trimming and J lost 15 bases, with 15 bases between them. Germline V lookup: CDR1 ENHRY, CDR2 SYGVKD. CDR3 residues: CAISESGTRVVFF. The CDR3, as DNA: TGTGCCATCAGTGAGTCCGGGACCAGGGTTGTGTTCTTC.

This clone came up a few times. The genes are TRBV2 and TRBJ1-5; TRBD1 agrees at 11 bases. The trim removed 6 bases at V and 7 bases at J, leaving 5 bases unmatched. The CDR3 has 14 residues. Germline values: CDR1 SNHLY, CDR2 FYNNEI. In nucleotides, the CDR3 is TGTGCCAGCAGGGCGGGACAGGGGGGACAGCCCCAGCATTTT. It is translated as CASRAGQGGQPQHF. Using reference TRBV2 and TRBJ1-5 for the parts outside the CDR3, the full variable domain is EPEVTQTPSHQVTQMGQEVILRCVPISNHLYFYWYRQILGQKVEFLVSFYNNEISEKSEIFDDQFSVERPDGSNFTLKIRSTKLEDSAMYFCASRAGQGGQPQHFGDGTRLSIL.

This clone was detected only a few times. The CDR3: CATSTDNYGYTF. CDR3 nucleotide sequence: TGTGCCACTAGTACAGATAACTATGGCTACACCTTC. This rearrangement joins TRBV10-3 to TRBJ1-2; no definite D call. Per the germline V gene, CDR1 is ENHRY and CDR2 is SYGVKD. The V and J ends lost 10 bases and 1 base respectively, with 10 bases between them. This CDR3 spans 12 amino acids.

The CDR3 DNA reads as TGCGCCACTTCGGAAGTGGGACAGGCGAACACCGGGGAGCTGTTTTTT. This gives the protein CATSEVGQANTGELFF. The chain joins TRBV5-1 to TRBJ2-2, with 8 bases lining up with TRBD1. Germline values: CDR1 SGHRS, CDR2 YFSETQ. The CDR3 sequence is 16 residues long. V lost 9 bases and J lost 0; bases outside the gene matches: 10.

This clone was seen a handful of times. The CDR3 is CASSWGVDTEAFF. Here the CDR3 DNA reads TGCGCCAGCAGCTGGGGTGTGGACACTGAAGCTTTCTTT. This chain links TRBV5-1 with TRBJ1-1; D is ambiguous. Germline V gene data show CDR1 as SGHRS and CDR2 as YFSETQ. V was clipped by 3 bases and J by 3 bases, with 9 bases between them. This CDR3 has 13 amino acids.

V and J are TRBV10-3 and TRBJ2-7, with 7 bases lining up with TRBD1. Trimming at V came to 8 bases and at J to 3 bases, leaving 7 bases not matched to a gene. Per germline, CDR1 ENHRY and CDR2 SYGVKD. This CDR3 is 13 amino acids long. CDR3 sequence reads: CAIRQAGGYEQYF. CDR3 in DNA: TGTGCCATCCGACAGGCAGGGGGCTACGAGCAGTACTTC.

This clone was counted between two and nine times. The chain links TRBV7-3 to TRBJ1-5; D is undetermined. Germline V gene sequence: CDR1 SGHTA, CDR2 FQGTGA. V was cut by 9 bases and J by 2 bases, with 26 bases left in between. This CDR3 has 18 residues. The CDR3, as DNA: TGTGCCAGGATCGTAAGTGGCAGACTCCTTATGGGCAATCAGCCCCAGCATTTT. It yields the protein CARIVSGRLLMGNQPQHF.

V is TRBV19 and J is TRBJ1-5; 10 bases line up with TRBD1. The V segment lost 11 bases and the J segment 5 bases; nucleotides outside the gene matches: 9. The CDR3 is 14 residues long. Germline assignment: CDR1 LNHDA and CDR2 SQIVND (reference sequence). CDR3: CAAQEGQGYQPQHF. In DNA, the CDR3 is TGTGCCGCTCAGGAGGGACAGGGGTATCAGCCCCAGCATTTT. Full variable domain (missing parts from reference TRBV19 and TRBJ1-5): DGGITQSPKYLFRKEGQNVTLSCEQNLNHDAMYWYRQDPGQGLRLIYYSQIVNDFQKGDIAEGYSVSREKKESFPLTVTSAQKNPTAFYLCAAQEGQGYQPQHFGDGTRLSIL.

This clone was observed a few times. CDR3 in DNA: TGTGCCAGCAGTGGGGGGACAGGGGCCACCGGGGAGCTGTTTTTT. This sequence encodes CASSGGTGATGELFF. The gene calls are TRBV6-5 and TRBJ2-2, with 10 bases that match TRBD1. Germline V lookup: CDR1 MNHEY, CDR2 SVGAGI. Trimming at V came to 5 bases and at J to 4 bases, leaving 4 bases not matched to a gene. The CDR3 runs to 15 residues.